The rows below give T cell receptor beta chains drawn from one sample of a study of identical twins. One entry per CDR3 protein results from TCRdb running MiXCR on the 5' RACE reads. The sample has some 1,700,000 distinct CDR3 sequences, about 31% seen once. The sequenced sample was cord blood. These receptors were obtained from a newborn girl in good health. The CDR3 runs from the conserved cysteine through the conserved F or W. The D gene is left open where the match is weak. Some rows mark clone size as missing; the rest say once, few, many or name a class of expanded clone.

V: TRBV6-4; size: few; D: TRBD2; J: TRBJ2-1; CDR3: CASSRAGVPYNEQFF; DNA: TGTGCCAGCAGTCGAGCGGGAGTCCCCTACAATGAGCAGTTCTTC
V: TRBV29-1; size: NA; D: NA; J: TRBJ1-1; CDR3: CSVAEPSTTEAFF; DNA: TGCAGCGTAGCAGAGCCCTCTACTACTGAAGCTTTCTTT
V: TRBV4-2; size: few; D: TRBD1; J: TRBJ1-2; CDR3: CASSQEQGGWGYTF; DNA: TGTGCCAGCAGCCAAGAACAGGGGGGTTGGGGCTACACCTTC
V: TRBV25-1; size: few; D: TRBD1; J: TRBJ1-4; CDR3: CASSDPSRRTGDEKLFF; DNA: TGTGCCAGCAGTGACCCATCCCGGAGGACAGGGGATGAAAAACTGTTTTTT
V: TRBV5-1; size: NA; D: TRBD1; J: TRBJ2-1; CDR3: CASSPLGQPSSYNEQFF; DNA: TGCGCCAGCAGCCCACTGGGACAGCCGAGCTCCTACAATGAGCAGTTCTTC
V: TRBV7-2; size: few; D: NA; J: TRBJ1-2; CDR3: CASSLSGRLYGYTF; DNA: TGTGCCAGCAGCTTATCGGGACGGCTCTATGGCTACACCTTC
V: TRBV27; size: few; D: TRBD2; J: TRBJ2-3; CDR3: CASSLIWTSGTDTQYF; DNA: TGTGCCAGCAGTTTAATCTGGACTAGCGGCACAGATACGCAGTATTTT
V: TRBV4-1; size: many; D: NA; J: TRBJ2-7; CDR3: CASSQPGYYEQYF; DNA: TGCGCCAGCAGCCAACCGGGATATTACGAGCAGTACTTC
V: TRBV5-1; size: many; D: NA; J: TRBJ2-1; CDR3: CASSLSGNEQFF; DNA: TGTGCCAGCAGCCTGAGCGGGAATGAGCAGTTCTTC
V: TRBV11-2; size: NA; D: TRBD1; J: TRBJ2-2; CDR3: CASSRFGQGVNTGELFF; DNA: TGTGCCAGCAGCCGATTCGGACAGGGGGTTAACACCGGGGAGCTGTTTTTT
V: TRBV15; size: NA; D: NA; J: TRBJ2-2; CDR3: CATSRDRGSGELFF; DNA: TGTGCCACCAGCAGAGATCGAGGGTCCGGGGAGCTGTTTTTT
V: TRBV27; size: NA; D: TRBD2; J: TRBJ2-1; CDR3: CATLSTSGLNEQFF; DNA: TGTGCCACCCTAAGTACTAGCGGATTAAATGAGCAGTTCTTC
V: TRBV2; size: few; D: TRBD2; J: TRBJ2-2; CDR3: CASSASSGWAGELFF; DNA: TGTGCCAGCAGTGCTTCTAGCGGTTGGGCCGGGGAGCTGTTTTTT
V: TRBV24-1; size: NA; D: TRBD2; J: TRBJ2-7; CDR3: CATSDLPSSGRAYNEQYF; DNA: TGTGCCACCAGTGATTTGCCTTCTAGCGGGAGGGCTTACAATGAGCAGTACTTC
V: TRBV10-3; size: few; D: TRBD1; J: TRBJ1-2; CDR3: CAISRDRNNYGYTF; DNA: TGTGCCATCAGCCGGGACAGGAACAACTATGGCTACACCTTC
V: TRBV30; size: few; D: NA; J: TRBJ1-1; CDR3: CAWSVGPNTEAFF; DNA: TGTGCCTGGAGTGTAGGTCCGAACACTGAAGCTTTCTTT
V: TRBV20-1; size: NA; D: NA; J: TRBJ2-5; CDR3: CSARGATQETQYF; DNA: TGCAGTGCTAGAGGGGCAACCCAAGAGACCCAGTACTTC
V: TRBV5-1; size: NA; D: TRBD1; J: TRBJ1-1; CDR3: CASSGTTGPGGEAFF; DNA: TGCGCCAGCAGCGGGACGACAGGGCCCGGGGGTGAAGCTTTCTTT
V: TRBV20-1; size: NA; D: NA; J: TRBJ2-5; CDR3: CSARWGGSWEQYF; DNA: TGCAGTGCTAGGTGGGGCGGGTCATGGGAGCAGTACTTC
V: TRBV5-1; size: NA; D: NA; J: TRBJ2-6; CDR3: CASRFWGSGANVLTF; DNA: TGCGCCAGCAGGTTTTGGGGCTCTGGGGCCAACGTCCTGACTTTC
V: TRBV9; size: many; D: NA; J: TRBJ1-2; CDR3: CASRADSSYGYTF; DNA: TGTGCCAGCAGAGCGGACAGCTCCTATGGCTACACCTTC
V: TRBV4-2; size: NA; D: NA; J: TRBJ2-1; CDR3: CASSQGGADEQFF; DNA: TGTGCCAGCAGCCAAGGGGGAGCGGATGAGCAGTTCTTC
V: TRBV20-1; size: few; D: NA; J: TRBJ1-1; CDR3: CSARVEGRNTEAFF; DNA: TGCAGTGCTAGGGTGGAGGGTAGGAACACTGAAGCTTTCTTT
V: TRBV7-2; size: NA; D: TRBD1; J: TRBJ2-7; CDR3: CACSLVGQGGYEQYF; DNA: TGTGCCTGCAGCTTAGTGGGACAGGGAGGCTACGAGCAGTACTTC
V: TRBV19; size: NA; D: NA; J: TRBJ2-1; CDR3: CASSIVVHEQFF; DNA: TGTGCCAGTAGTATAGTAGTGCATGAGCAGTTCTTC
V: TRBV20-1; size: NA; D: TRBD2; J: TRBJ2-3; CDR3: CSARDLAGRHTDTQYF; DNA: TGCAGTGCTAGAGATCTAGCGGGGAGACACACAGATACGCAGTATTTT
V: TRBV6-4; size: NA; D: TRBD1; J: TRBJ1-2; CDR3: CASSPHGQGSGYTF; DNA: TGTGCCAGCAGTCCCCACGGACAGGGAAGCGGCTACACCTTC
V: TRBV21-1; size: few; D: NA; J: TRBJ2-7; CDR3: CASSPRRGRLYEQYF; DNA: TGTGCCAGCAGCCCACGTCGCGGGAGGCTTTACGAGCAGTACTTC
V: TRBV5-1; size: few; D: NA; J: TRBJ2-3; CDR3: CASSFDRSTDTQYF; DNA: TGCGCCAGCAGCTTTGACCGTAGCACAGATACGCAGTATTTT
V: TRBV27; size: NA; D: TRBD2; J: TRBJ2-1; CDR3: CASTITSGGAYEQFF; DNA: TGTGCCAGCACCATAACTAGCGGGGGGGCTTACGAGCAGTTCTTC
V: TRBV10-1; size: few; D: NA; J: TRBJ1-2; CDR3: CASSESTIYGYTF; DNA: TGCGCCAGCAGTGAGTCTACAATTTATGGCTACACCTTC
V: TRBV4-1; size: NA; D: NA; J: TRBJ2-1; CDR3: CASSQGKGVYNEQFF; DNA: TGCGCCAGCAGCCAAGGAAAAGGGGTTTACAATGAGCAGTTCTTC
V: TRBV29-1; size: many; D: NA; J: TRBJ1-2; CDR3: CSAARTGNGDGYTF; DNA: TGCAGCGCCGCACGAACAGGGAATGGAGATGGCTACACCTTC
V: TRBV7-2; size: NA; D: NA; J: TRBJ2-1; CDR3: CASSGEGRSYNEQFF; DNA: TGTGCCAGCAGCGGAGAGGGCAGGTCCTACAATGAGCAGTTCTTC
V: TRBV27; size: once; D: NA; J: TRBJ2-3; CDR3: CASSLKVGRGRADTQYF; DNA: TGTGCCAGCAGTTTAAAGGTGGGGCGGGGTAGGGCAGATACGCAGTATTTT
V: TRBV29-1; size: NA; D: TRBD1; J: TRBJ1-1; CDR3: CSLRTGMNTEAFF; DNA: TGCAGCCTACGGACAGGAATGAACACTGAAGCTTTCTTT
V: TRBV19; size: NA; D: NA; J: TRBJ1-2; CDR3: CASIRTASNYGYTF; DNA: TGTGCCAGCATCAGGACAGCCTCAAACTATGGCTACACCTTC
V: TRBV6-5; size: few; D: NA; J: TRBJ1-1; CDR3: CASSYSGSWGTEAFF; DNA: TGTGCCAGCAGTTACTCGGGCAGTTGGGGGACTGAAGCTTTCTTT
V: TRBV20-1; size: NA; D: NA; J: TRBJ2-1; CDR3: CSAMGTLPSYNEQFF; DNA: TGCAGTGCTATGGGGACGCTACCTTCCTACAATGAGCAGTTCTTC
V: TRBV20-1; size: NA; D: TRBD1; J: TRBJ1-4; CDR3: CSARNRGRNEKLFF; DNA: TGCAGTGCTAGGAACAGGGGGCGAAATGAAAAACTGTTTTTT